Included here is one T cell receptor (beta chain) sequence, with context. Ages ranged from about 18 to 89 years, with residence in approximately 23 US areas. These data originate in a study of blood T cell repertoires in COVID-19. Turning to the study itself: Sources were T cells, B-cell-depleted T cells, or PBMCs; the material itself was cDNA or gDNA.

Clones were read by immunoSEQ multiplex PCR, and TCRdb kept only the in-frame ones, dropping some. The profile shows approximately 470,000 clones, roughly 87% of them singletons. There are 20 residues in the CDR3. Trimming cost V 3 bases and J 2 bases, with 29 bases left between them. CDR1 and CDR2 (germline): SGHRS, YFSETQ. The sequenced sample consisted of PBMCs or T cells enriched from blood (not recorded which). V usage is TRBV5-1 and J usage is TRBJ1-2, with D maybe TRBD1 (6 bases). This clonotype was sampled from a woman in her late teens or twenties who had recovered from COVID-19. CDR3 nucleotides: TGCGCCAGCAGCTACAGGAGGTGGTGGGTAACAAGGGACAAAAACTATGGCTACACCTTC. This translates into CASSYRRWWVTRDKNYGYTF.